The sequence of this T cell receptor (beta chain) was determined in a study of control samples from healthy donors and cancer patients. Concerning this clone: One junction end disagrees with the germline gene, perhaps due to a read error.

The assay was immunoSEQ multiplex PCR, and TCRdb's table has in-frame clones only and misses some. The data contain roughly 41,000 clones, about 94% of them singletons. The CDR3 has 14 amino acids. Germline V lookup: CDR1 SGHAT, CDR2 FQDESV (reference sequence). Sequencing was performed on blood. The receptor comes from a man aged 55-75 years in good health. The chain employs TRBV11-1 and TRBJ1-2; D is unresolved. In nucleotides, the CDR3 is TGTGCCAGCAGCCCCGAGGCTTCTAATTATGGCTACACCTTC. Translation: CASSPEASNYGYTF. The variable domain in full, completed from reference TRBV11-1 and TRBJ1-2, reads EAEVAQSPRYKITEKSQAVAFWCDPISGHATLYWYRQILGQGPELLVQFQDESVVDDSQLPKDRFSAERLKGVDSTLKIQPAELGDSAMYLCASSPEASNYGYTFGSGTRLTVV.